This T cell receptor (beta chain) was sequenced during a study of radiation and T cells in renal cell carcinoma. Study in general: Nephrectomy followed 15 Gy stereotactic body radiation by 4 weeks.

The germline gives CDR1 MGHRA, CDR2 YSYEKL. V lost 3 bases, J lost 0 bases, and 6 bases lay in between. The CDR3 sequence is 15 residues long. Measured with immunoSEQ multiplex PCR; TCRdb has only the in-frame clones, and not every one. Counted here are some 110,000 clones, around 80% occurring once; the ten biggest clones make up approximately 3%. Time point in this sample: baseline pretreatment blood. Treatment: 15 Gy SBRT to primary tumor, nephrectomy 4 weeks later. This renal cell carcinoma was of the clear cell type. This TCR was recovered from a woman between 55 and 75 years old with renal cell carcinoma. The chain has TRBV4-1 and TRBJ1-6; no definite D call. The sample consisted of blood, taken from a patient whose treatment included radiotherapy and nephrectomy. The CDR3 DNA is TGCGCCAGCAGCCAGGAGAGCTCCTATAATTCACCCCTCCACTTT. It specifies CASSQESSYNSPLHF.